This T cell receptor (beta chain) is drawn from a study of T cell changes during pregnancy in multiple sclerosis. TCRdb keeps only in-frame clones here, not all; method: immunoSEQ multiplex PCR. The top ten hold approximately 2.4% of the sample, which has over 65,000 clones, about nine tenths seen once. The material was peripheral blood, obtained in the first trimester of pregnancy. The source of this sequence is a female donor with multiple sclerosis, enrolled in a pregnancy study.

CDR3 nucleotides: TGTGCCAGCAGCCGATTATACAGGGTGCAGGAGACCCAGTACTTC. This translates into CASSRLYRVQETQYF. V and J are TRBV14 and TRBJ2-5; D is possibly TRBD1 (6 bases). The CDR3 loop spans 15 amino acids. The V gene's germline CDR1 is SGHDN and CDR2 FVKESK. The ends were cut back, 4 bases at V and 5 bases at J, with 17 bases in the middle.